The 9 T cell receptor beta chains below all came from one sample that was sequenced in a study of T cell responses to AZD1222 COVID-19 vaccine. Here immunoSEQ multiplex PCR was the method, and the copy in TCRdb shows in-frame clones only, minus some. The sample has 85,000 to 100,000 clones; approximately 88% are singletons. This material consisted of peripheral blood, taken 28 days after the second AZD1222 dose. These receptor sequences come from an adult who received the AZD1222 COVID-19 vaccine.

The rearrangement links TRBV7-9 to TRBJ1-2; 7 bases fit TRBD1. V shed 3 bases and J 4 bases; nucleotides not matched to a gene: 14. The CDR3 runs to 17 residues. Germline V CDR1 and CDR2: SEHNR, FQNEAQ (reference sequence). CDR3 amino acids: CASSLSYGQARVYGYTF. DNA of the CDR3: TGTGCCAGCAGCTTGTCCTACGGACAGGCCCGCGTCTATGGCTACACCTTC.

The V gene is TRBV10-2, the J gene TRBJ2-3, with 13 bases matching TRBD2. Unmatched junction bases numbered 3, after V lost 4 bases and J lost 5 bases. The CDR3 length is 15 residues. In germline, CDR1 is WSHSY, CDR2 SAAADI. CDR3 in DNA: TGCGCCAGCAGTGGGACTAGCGGGGGCGGAGATACGCAGTATTTT. Residues: CASSGTSGGGDTQYF.

V and J are TRBV5-4 and TRBJ2-5; 7 nucleotides align to TRBD1. The germline CDR1 and CDR2 sequences are SGHNT and YYREEE (reference sequence). This CDR3 is 15 amino acids long. V shed 2 bases and J 2 bases; nucleotides not matched to a gene: 6. CDR3 sequence (DNA): TGTGCCAGCAGCTTTTTAGGGGGCGGGCAAGAGACCCAGTACTTC. Translating gives CASSFLGGGQETQYF.

The gene calls are TRBV5-1 and TRBJ2-1, with a weak D call TRBD1 (5 bases). The CDR3 is 15 amino acids. Germline lookup yields CDR1 SGHRS and CDR2 YFSETQ. Trimming left V 0 bases short and J 5 bases short, with 12 bases between. CDR3 region: CASSLVAIRDNEQFF. Here the CDR3 DNA reads TGCGCCAGCAGCTTGGTTGCGATCAGGGACAATGAGCAGTTCTTC.

The chain has TRBV19 and TRBJ1-4, with a possible D match to TRBD1 (6 bases). The ends were cut back, 6 bases at V and 4 bases at J, with 12 bases in the middle. This CDR3 is built from 14 residues. Germline CDR1 and CDR2: LNHDA and SQIVND (reference sequence). CDR3 residues: CASSPRQDNEKLFF. In DNA, the CDR3 is TGTGCCAGTAGCCCTCGACAGGATAATGAAAAACTGTTTTTT.

The V call is TRBV5-1, the J call TRBJ1-3; D is unresolved. CDR3 length: 16 amino acids. The germline V and J ends were trimmed by 4 bases and 0 bases, with 14 bases remaining between them. Germline V gene data show CDR1 as SGHRS and CDR2 as YFSETQ. CDR3 bases: TGCGCCAGCAGCCCCAATCCGGCCCTCTCTGGAAACACCATATATTTT. This encodes CASSPNPALSGNTIYF. The variable domain in full, with the rest retrieved from reference TRBV5-1 and TRBJ1-3, is KAGVTQTPRYLIKTRGQQVTLSCSPISGHRSVSWYQQTPGQGLQFLFEYFSETQRNKGNFPGRFSGRQFSNSRSEMNVSTLELGDSALYLCASSPNPALSGNTIYFGEGSWLTVV.

The rearrangement uses TRBV27 and TRBJ1-5; D gene unclear. Germline CDR1 MNHEY, CDR2 SMNVEV (reference sequence). CDR3 length: 14 amino acids. Trimming removed 2 bases from V and 7 bases from J, with 12 bases in between. CDR3 protein: CASSLGLAVQPQHF. The CDR3 DNA follows: TGTGCCAGCAGTTTAGGATTGGCCGTGCAGCCCCAGCATTTT.

The gene calls are TRBV7-2 and TRBJ1-3; D gene ambiguous. This CDR3 contains 14 residues. With 1 base removed from V and 2 bases from J, the gap between germline ends came to 6 bases. CDR1 is SGHTA and CDR2 is FQGNSA in the germline V gene. The CDR3 coding sequence is TGTGCCAGCAGCTTAGACTCCACTGGAAACACCATATATTTT. Translated, it gives CASSLDSTGNTIYF.

The rearrangement uses TRBV12-3 or TRBV12-4 and TRBJ1-5; no reliable D call. The CDR3 contains 12 residues. Trimming took off 4 bases at V and 7 bases at J, with 8 bases between the two ends. The CDR3 protein is CASSWSDQPQHF. In DNA form, the CDR3 reads TGTGCCAGCAGTTGGAGTGACCAGCCCCAGCATTTT.